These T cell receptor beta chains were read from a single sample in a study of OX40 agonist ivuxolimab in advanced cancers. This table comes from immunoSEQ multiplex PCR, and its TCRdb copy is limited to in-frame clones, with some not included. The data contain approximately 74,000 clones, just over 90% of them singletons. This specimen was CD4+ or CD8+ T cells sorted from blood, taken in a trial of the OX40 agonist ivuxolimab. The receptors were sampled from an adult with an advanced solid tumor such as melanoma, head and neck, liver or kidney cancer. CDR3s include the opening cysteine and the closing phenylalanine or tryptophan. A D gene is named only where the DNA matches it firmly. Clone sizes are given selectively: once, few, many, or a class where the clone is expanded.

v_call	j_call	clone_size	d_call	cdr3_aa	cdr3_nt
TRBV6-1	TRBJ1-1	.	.	CASTLLHPTEAFF	TGTGCCAGCACCCTACTGCATCCCACTGAAGCTTTCTTT
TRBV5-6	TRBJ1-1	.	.	CASSLVGAGTEAFF	TGTGCCAGCAGCTTGGTGGGGGCGGGCACTGAAGCTTTCTTT
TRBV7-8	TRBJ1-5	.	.	CASSLVPGVDQPQHF	TGTGCCAGCAGCTTAGTACCGGGGGTCGATCAGCCCCAGCATTTT
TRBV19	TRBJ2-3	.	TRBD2	CASSILVAGDTDTQYF	TGTGCCAGTAGTATTTTGGTAGCGGGTGACACAGATACGCAGTATTTT
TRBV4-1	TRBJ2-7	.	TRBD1	CASSLGTGKSEQYF	TGCGCCAGCAGCCTGGGGACAGGAAAAAGCGAGCAGTACTTC
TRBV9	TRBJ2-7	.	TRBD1	CASSVGQGANEQYF	TGTGCCAGCAGCGTAGGGCAGGGGGCGAACGAGCAGTACTTC
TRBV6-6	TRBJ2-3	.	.	CASSALAGSTDTQYF	TGTGCCAGCAGTGCCCTGGCGGGAAGCACAGATACGCAGTATTTT
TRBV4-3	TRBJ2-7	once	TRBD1	CASSHGQGSYEQYF	TGCGCCAGCAGCCACGGACAGGGCTCCTACGAGCAGTACTTC
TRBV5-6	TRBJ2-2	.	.	CASSPGVGFSAGELFF	TGTGCCAGCAGCCCCGGAGTGGGGTTTAGCGCCGGGGAGCTGTTTTTT
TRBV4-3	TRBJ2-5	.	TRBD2	CASSQFRLGLAEETQYF	TGCGCCAGCAGCCAATTCCGATTAGGACTAGCGGAAGAGACCCAGTACTTC
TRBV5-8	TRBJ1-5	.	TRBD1	CASSLDETGGVQPQHF	TGTGCCAGCAGCTTGGATGAAACAGGGGGCGTACAGCCCCAGCATTTT
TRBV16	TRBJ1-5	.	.	CASSQQGNSNQPQHF	TGTGCCAGCAGCCAACAGGGAAATAGCAATCAGCCCCAGCATTTT
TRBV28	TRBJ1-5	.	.	CASSPEGLGQPQHF	TGTGCCAGCAGCCCCGAGGGGCTAGGACAGCCCCAGCATTTT
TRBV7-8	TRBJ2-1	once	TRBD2	CASRLGTSGGNEQFF	TGTGCCAGCAGACTCGGGACTAGCGGGGGCAATGAGCAGTTCTTC
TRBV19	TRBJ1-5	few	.	CASRDSHSNQPQHF	TGTGCCAGTAGGGACAGCCATAGCAATCAGCCCCAGCATTTT
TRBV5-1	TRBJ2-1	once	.	CASSLELDNEQFF	TGCGCCAGCAGCTTGGAGCTGGACAATGAGCAGTTCTTC
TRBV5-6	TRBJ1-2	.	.	CASSPKGDFNYGYTF	TGTGCCAGCAGCCCAAAGGGAGATTTTAACTATGGCTACACCTTC
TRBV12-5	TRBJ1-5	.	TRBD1	CASGPGTVPPQPQHF	TGTGCTAGTGGCCCCGGGACAGTCCCCCCTCAGCCCCAGCATTTT
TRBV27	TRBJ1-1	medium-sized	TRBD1	CASSLAAGGYTEAFF	TGTGCCAGCAGTTTAGCTGCAGGGGGTTACACTGAAGCTTTCTTT
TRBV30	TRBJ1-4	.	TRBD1	CAWTSLQTGANEKLFF	TGTGCCTGGACTTCCCTCCAGACAGGGGCTAATGAAAAACTGTTTTTT
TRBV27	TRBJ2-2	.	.	CASSLRTGELFF	TGTGCCAGCAGTTTGCGGACCGGGGAGCTGTTTTTT
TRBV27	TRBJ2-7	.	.	CASSLGQWYSYEQYF	TGTGCCAGCAGTTTAGGACAGTGGTACTCCTACGAGCAGTACTTC
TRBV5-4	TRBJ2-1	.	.	CASSLGETFYNEQFF	TGTGCCAGCAGCTTGGGGGAGACATTTTACAATGAGCAGTTCTTC
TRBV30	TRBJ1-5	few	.	CAWSEQNNQPQHF	TGTGCCTGGAGTGAACAAAACAATCAGCCCCAGCATTTT
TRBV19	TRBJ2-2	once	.	CASSISGFYTGELFF	TGTGCCAGTAGTATTTCTGGGTTTTACACCGGGGAGCTGTTTTTT
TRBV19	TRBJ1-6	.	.	CAFLAGQYNSPLHF	TGTGCCTTTCTAGCCGGGCAGTATAATTCACCCCTCCACTTT
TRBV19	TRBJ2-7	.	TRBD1	CASSKGTASYEQYF	TGTGCCAGTAGTAAGGGGACAGCCTCCTACGAGCAGTACTTC
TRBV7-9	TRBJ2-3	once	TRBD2	CASSPGIAGVGDTQYF	TGTGCCAGCAGCCCCGGGATAGCGGGGGTGGGAGATACGCAGTATTTT
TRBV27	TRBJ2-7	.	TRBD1	CASSLAGTGNYYEQYF	TGTGCCAGCAGTTTAGCCGGGACAGGGAACTACTACGAGCAGTACTTC
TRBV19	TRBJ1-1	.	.	CAEKPMSGENTEAFF	TGTGCCGAAAAACCCATGTCAGGGGAGAACACTGAAGCTTTCTTT
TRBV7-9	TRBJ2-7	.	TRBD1	CASSYQQGAKNEQYF	TGTGCCAGCAGTTACCAACAGGGGGCGAAGAACGAGCAGTACTTC
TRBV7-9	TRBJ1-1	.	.	CASSHTVTDGEAFF	TGTGCCAGCAGCCATACAGTAACGGACGGAGAAGCTTTCTTT